Described below is a single TCR beta chain sequence and its context. The antigen is undetermined. The data belong to a study of OX40 agonist ivuxolimab in advanced cancers. Overall study: Cancers in dose escalation were hepatocellular, melanoma, renal cell and head and neck. The mean age was about 61 years, ranging from about 20 to 90, with roughly four fifths of participants male.

Study results and limitations: CD8+ T cells were the subset that, on average, had more expanded clones than CD4+.

This CDR3 contains 17 residues. Germline assignment: CDR1 SGHRS and CDR2 YFSETQ. J gave up 9 bases and V 3 bases, and 15 bases lay outside the gene matches. Data came from immunoSEQ multiplex PCR; TCRdb stores just in-frame clones and leaves some out. The profile covers fewer than 65,000 clones, with 60% to 85% appearing a single time and approximately 11% taken by the ten largest. With autoimmune disease history or systemic immunosuppression, patients were excluded. The V and J genes are TRBV5-1 and TRBJ2-1; 10 bases match TRBD2. Here the sequenced sample was CD4+ or CD8+ T cells sorted from blood, taken in a trial of the OX40 agonist ivuxolimab. This clonotype was obtained from an adult with an advanced solid tumor such as melanoma, head and neck, liver or kidney cancer. CDR3 amino acids: CASSSSVGAGGRSEQFF. The DNA for the CDR3 is TGCGCCAGCAGCTCCTCAGTGGGAGCGGGAGGGCGTAGTGAGCAGTTCTTC.